Listed below are T cell receptor beta chains from one sample, sequenced in a study of metastatic and nonmetastatic thyroid tumors. MiXCR re-clonotyped the PCR reads for TCRdb. Among more than 85,000 clones listed, over 8.5% were seen once. Sequenced input: blood. Receptors originate from a female donor with papillary thyroid cancer or a benign thyroid nodule (not recorded which). Some clones in this sample may be carry-over from other donors' samples. CDR3s include the opening cysteine and the closing phenylalanine or tryptophan.

CDR3 protein	V gene	J gene
CASSEGGDASGTQYF	TRBV6-1	TRBJ2-5
CASSMETATGELFF	TRBV19	TRBJ2-2
CATSKVGQLNTEAFF	TRBV15	TRBJ1-1
CASSYDRSSNQPQHF	TRBV6-5	TRBJ1-5
CAISEPPSETQYF	TRBV10-3	TRBJ2-5
CASSETAGTNEKLFF	TRBV2	TRBJ1-4
CASSPTGGGYTF	TRBV5-1	TRBJ1-2
CASSGQGVYTGELFF	TRBV6-1	TRBJ2-2
CASSSRLAGGSSYEQYF	TRBV5-4	TRBJ2-7
CASSMDSGNTIYF	TRBV2	TRBJ1-3
CASSDRLAGYQETQYF	TRBV11-1	TRBJ2-5
CASTDRPNQPQHF	TRBV2	TRBJ1-5
CASSGGGVRPGNTIYF	TRBV3-1	TRBJ1-3
CASSGGPKEETQYF	TRBV5-6	TRBJ2-5
CASSLGRGGNTGELFF	TRBV12-3/TRBV12-4	TRBJ2-2
CASSTGSGNTIYF	TRBV19	TRBJ1-3
CASSSYRGNNTEAFF	TRBV4-1	TRBJ1-1
CASSLDGQPPAEAFF	TRBV5-1	TRBJ1-1
CASSLTSGETQYF	TRBV7-3	TRBJ2-5
CASSFSGPEQYF	TRBV9	TRBJ2-7
CASSSEGAGGTEAFF	TRBV11-2	TRBJ1-1
CASSPGEGELFF	TRBV11-3	TRBJ2-2
CATLPGRANEKLFF	TRBV28	TRBJ1-4
CASSQVVRDGRYGYTF	TRBV3-1	TRBJ1-2
CASSLEGMNTEAFF	TRBV11-3	TRBJ1-1
CAISEDGRPNYGYTF	TRBV10-3	TRBJ1-2
CASRTSGKTDTQYF	TRBV2	TRBJ2-3
CASSDLQGISNQPQHF	TRBV6-1	TRBJ1-5
CATHTDGYLGNEQFF	TRBV6-1	TRBJ2-1
CASSQDIGRGLYNEQFF	TRBV14	TRBJ2-1
CASSATLDQPQHF	TRBV7-2	TRBJ1-5
CASRRTGFDGYTF	TRBV6-1	TRBJ1-2
CASSEAGGANTGELFF	TRBV2	TRBJ2-2
CASSRLRGPPFYEQYF	TRBV27	TRBJ2-7
CASSSDRAGDTEAFF	TRBV7-3	TRBJ1-1
CASSPPGPDTNFNTF	TRBV28	TRBJ1-2
CASSLVGGPGVEQFF	TRBV7-7	TRBJ2-1
CASSAGTGDTGELFF	TRBV5-6	TRBJ2-2
CASRRGLGTGELFF	TRBV5-4	TRBJ2-2
CASNLDPGHSYNEQFF	TRBV5-2	TRBJ2-1
CSARDIAGWRGEQFF	TRBV20-1	TRBJ2-1
CAIGRGLEEQYF	TRBV10-3	TRBJ2-7
CASSLGRFTGRPYEQYF	TRBV11-2	TRBJ2-7
CASSLGLGKNIQYF	TRBV12-3/TRBV12-4	TRBJ2-4
CASSLGGLQETQYF	TRBV6-1	TRBJ2-5
CASSGTARSYGYTF	TRBV12-3/TRBV12-4	TRBJ1-2
CSAPIGTPGSGNTIYF	TRBV20-1	TRBJ1-3